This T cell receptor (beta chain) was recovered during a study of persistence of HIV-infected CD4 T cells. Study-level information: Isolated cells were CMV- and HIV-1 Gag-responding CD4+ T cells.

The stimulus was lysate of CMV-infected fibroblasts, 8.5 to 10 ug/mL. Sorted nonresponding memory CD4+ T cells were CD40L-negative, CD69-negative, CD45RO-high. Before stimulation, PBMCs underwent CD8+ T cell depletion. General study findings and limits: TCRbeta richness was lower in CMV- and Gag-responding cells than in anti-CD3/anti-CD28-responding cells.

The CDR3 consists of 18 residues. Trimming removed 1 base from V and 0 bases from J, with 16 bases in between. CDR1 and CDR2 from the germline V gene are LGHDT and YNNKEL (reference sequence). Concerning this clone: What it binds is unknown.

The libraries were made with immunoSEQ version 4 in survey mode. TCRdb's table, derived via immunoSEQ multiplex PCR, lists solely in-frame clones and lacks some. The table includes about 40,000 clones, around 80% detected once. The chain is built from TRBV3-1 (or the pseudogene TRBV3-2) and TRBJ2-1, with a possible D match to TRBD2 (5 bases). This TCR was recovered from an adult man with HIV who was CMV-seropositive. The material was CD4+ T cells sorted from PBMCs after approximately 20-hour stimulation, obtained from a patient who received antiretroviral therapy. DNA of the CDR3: TGTGCCAGCAGCCAAGGCTTGGGCGGGCTAAGCTCCTACAATGAGCAGTTCTTC. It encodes CASSQGLGGLSSYNEQFF.